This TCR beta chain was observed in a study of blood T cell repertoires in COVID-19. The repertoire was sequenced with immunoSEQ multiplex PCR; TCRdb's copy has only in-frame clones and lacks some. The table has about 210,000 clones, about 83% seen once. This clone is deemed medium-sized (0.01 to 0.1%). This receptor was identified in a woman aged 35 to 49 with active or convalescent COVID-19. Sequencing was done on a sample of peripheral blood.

The CDR3 DNA is TGTGCCATCAGTGTTGCGAGGCTAGCTGGGAGGGATGAGCAGTTCTTC. This translates into CAISVARLAGRDEQFF. The chain carries TRBV10-3 and TRBJ2-1; 7 bases map to TRBD2. V was clipped by 4 bases and J by 8 bases; unmatched bases: 14. Germline values: CDR1 ENHRY, CDR2 SYGVKD. CDR3 length: 16 residues.